The 26 T cell receptor beta chains presented below share a single source sample, sequenced in a study of T cell changes during pregnancy in multiple sclerosis. The table came from immunoSEQ multiplex PCR; TCRdb's copy has only in-frame clones and leaves some out. This table holds about 81,000 clones, around 93% found once. This material consisted of peripheral blood, taken in the third trimester of pregnancy. The receptor set was obtained from a female donor in good health, enrolled as a control in a pregnancy study.

This clone was found once. The chain is built from TRBV29-1 and TRBJ1-1; the D gene is possibly TRBD1 (6 bases). This CDR3 region has 13 residues. The ends were cut back, 8 bases at V and 6 bases at J, with 19 bases in the middle. Germline V gene data show CDR1 as SQVTM and CDR2 as ANQGSEA. CDR3 region: CSSLLQGSPEAFF. In nucleotides, the CDR3 is TGCAGCAGCCTCTTACAGGGTTCGCCTGAAGCTTTCTTT.

This chain uses TRBV11-2 with TRBJ2-7; 10 nucleotides line up with TRBD1. The ends lost 1 base at V and 4 bases at J; junction bases unmatched: 1. This CDR3 spans 14 amino acids. CDR1 is SGHAT and CDR2 is FQNNGV in the germline V gene. The CDR3 nucleotides read TGTGCCAGCAGCTTAGGGGACAGGGGTTACGAGCAGTACTTC. Its translation is CASSLGDRGYEQYF.

This clone showed up just once. The J gene is TRBJ2-5, the V gene TRBV2, with a possible D match to TRBD1 (5 bases). This CDR3 contains 13 residues. Germline V lookup: CDR1 SNHLY, CDR2 FYNNEI. Deletions cut 10 bases from V and 4 bases from J, with 16 bases between. The CDR3 protein is CATAKGQGETQYF. CDR3 in DNA: TGTGCCACCGCCAAAGGGCAGGGAGAGACCCAGTACTTC. Filled out from reference TRBV2 and TRBJ2-5, the complete variable domain reads EPEVTQTPSHQVTQMGQEVILRCVPISNHLYFYWYRQILGQKVEFLVSFYNNEISEKSEIFDDQFSVERPDGSNFTLKIRSTKLEDSAMYFCATAKGQGETQYFGPGTRLLVL.

This clone was seen a single time. The chain couples TRBV2 to TRBJ1-4; perhaps TRBD1 as D (6 bases). The CDR3 extends over 15 amino acids. V was clipped by 5 bases and J by 5 bases, with 15 bases between them. Germline loops: CDR1 SNHLY, CDR2 FYNNEI. The CDR3 sequence: CASSPYREWNEKLFF. CDR3 DNA sequence: TGTGCCAGCAGTCCCTACAGGGAGTGGAATGAAAAACTGTTTTTT.

The table lists this clone with a few counts. The CDR3 DNA is TGTGCCAGCGAGGATGCCTACGAGCAGTACTTC. It is translated as CASEDAYEQYF. The chain joins TRBV28 to TRBJ2-7, with D unresolved. The CDR3 loop spans 11 amino acids. Germline CDR1 MDHEN, CDR2 SYDVKM. V was clipped by 8 bases and J by 2 bases, with 7 bases between them.

The V gene is TRBV5-1, the J gene TRBJ2-1; a weak D match, TRBD2 (6 bases). The CDR3 totals 15 residues. Trimming cost V 5 bases and J 0 bases, with 12 bases left between them. Germline values: CDR1 SGHRS, CDR2 YFSETQ. The CDR3 sequence is CASRKPGGSYNEQFF. The DNA of the CDR3 is TGCGCCAGCAGAAAGCCCGGGGGCTCCTACAATGAGCAGTTCTTC.

This chain links TRBV7-8 with TRBJ2-1; 9 nucleotides line up with TRBD2. V lost 1 base to trimming and J lost 0 bases; unmatched junction nucleotides: 4. The germline gives CDR1 SGHVS, CDR2 FQNEAQ. This CDR3 is 17 amino acids long. CDR3 amino acids: CASSLGGSGSSYNEQFF. The CDR3 DNA reads TGTGCCAGCAGCTTAGGGGGTAGCGGGAGCTCCTACAATGAGCAGTTCTTC.

V and J are TRBV19 and TRBJ1-5; D possibly corresponds to TRBD1 (6 bases). V dropped 5 bases and J dropped 5 bases, with 19 bases sitting between them. Germline values: CDR1 LNHDA, CDR2 SQIVND (reference sequence). This CDR3 contains 16 residues. The CDR3 is CASSARQRGFDQPQHF. For the CDR3, the DNA is TGTGCCAGTAGTGCCAGACAGAGGGGGTTTGATCAGCCCCAGCATTTT.

The chain recombines TRBV6-1 with TRBJ2-2; D might be TRBD2 (6 bases). The CDR3 totals 15 residues. Trimming took off 7 bases at V and 1 base at J, with 13 bases between the two ends. CDR1 and CDR2 from the germline V gene are MNHNS and SASEGT. CDR3 loop: CASNWRGQNTGELFF. The CDR3 DNA reads as TGTGCCAGCAATTGGCGGGGCCAGAACACCGGGGAGCTGTTTTTT.

The chain links TRBV2 to TRBJ1-1, with D perhaps TRBD1 (6 bases). CDR1 is SNHLY and CDR2 is FYNNEI in the germline V gene. The CDR3 covers 14 residues. V shed 1 base and J shed 8 bases, with 14 bases lying between them. CDR3 DNA: TGTGCCAGCAGTGAAGGGGCTTGGACAGCCGAAGCTTTCTTT. Translated, it gives CASSEGAWTAEAFF.

CDR3 protein: CATSRDSGGGDEQYF. In nucleotides, the CDR3 is TGTGCCACCAGCAGAGATTCTGGAGGGGGCGACGAGCAGTACTTC. This chain links TRBV15 with TRBJ2-7, with TRBD1 as a possible D gene (7 bases). CDR3 length: 15 amino acids. Germline values: CDR1 LNHNV, CDR2 YYDKDF (reference sequence). The V end lost 0 bases, the J end lost 5 bases, and 14 bases lay between the germline ends.

V is TRBV7-2 and J is TRBJ1-4; 7 bases align to TRBD1. The CDR3 sequence is 13 residues long. CDR1 is SGHTA and CDR2 is FQGNSA in the germline V gene. Unmatched junction bases numbered 7, after V lost 7 bases and J lost 8 bases. CDR3 nucleotides: TGTGCCAGCAACTTTCAGGGGGGAGAAAAACTGTTTTTT. The encoded protein is CASNFQGGEKLFF.

The chain recombines TRBV25-1 with TRBJ2-2; possible D gene TRBD2, 6 bases. Germline V gene data show CDR1 as MGHDK and CDR2 as SYGVNS. The V end lost 2 bases, the J end lost 4 bases, and 20 bases lay between the germline ends. CDR3 length equals 18 residues. This chain's CDR3 is CASSEITTGDRGTGELFF. In nucleotides, the CDR3 is TGTGCCAGCAGTGAAATAACAACGGGGGACCGAGGCACCGGGGAGCTGTTTTTT. The whole variable domain, filled in from reference TRBV25-1 and TRBJ2-2, reads EADIYQTPRYLVIGTGKKITLECSQTMGHDKMYWYQQDPGMELHLIHYSYGVNSTEKGDLSSESTVSRIRTEHFPLTLESARPSHTSQYLCASSEITTGDRGTGELFFGEGSRLTVL.

The chain carries TRBV4-1 and TRBJ1-2, with TRBD1 as a possible D gene (5 bases). From germline, CDR1 is MGHRA and CDR2 YSYEKL. CDR3 size: 16 residues. Trimming pared 4 bases from V and 0 bases from J, leaving 15 bases between. CDR3 DNA: TGCGCCAGCAGCCCCGGGCAGGGCCCTGCTAACTATGGCTACACCTTC. Its translation: CASSPGQGPANYGYTF.

The chain links TRBV19 to TRBJ1-5; 9 bases map to TRBD1. The CDR3 is 17 residues long. Germline CDR1 is LNHDA and CDR2 is SQIVND (reference sequence). The ends lost 5 bases at V and 6 bases at J; junction bases unmatched: 14. The DNA of the CDR3 is TGTGCCAGTAGTTCCATGGTGGGACAGGGACCCTTTCAGCCCCAGCATTTT. Translating it yields CASSSMVGQGPFQPQHF.

The chain joins TRBV19 to TRBJ1-1, with D possibly TRBD1 on 5 matching bases. V lost 5 bases and J lost 2, with 27 bases in between. The CDR3 length is 19 residues. Germline V CDR1 and CDR2: LNHDA, SQIVND (reference sequence). CDR3 DNA sequence: TGTGCCAGTAGTTCCGAATATTACAGGTATCCTAAAGGAAACACTGAAGCTTTCTTT. Its protein product is CASSSEYYRYPKGNTEAFF.

This clone was found once. V is TRBV28 and J is TRBJ2-7, with 10 positions matching TRBD2. The CDR3 totals 13 residues. Trimming removed 7 bases from V and 4 bases from J; junction bases left unmatched: 4. CDR1 is MDHEN, CDR2 SYDVKM, per germline. The CDR3 nucleotides read TGTGCCAGCAAAGCGGGAGGGCCTTACGAGCAGTACTTC. Translating it yields CASKAGGPYEQYF.

The chain couples TRBV7-9 to TRBJ2-5; no definite D call. The CDR3 sequence is 12 residues long. CDR1 SEHNR and CDR2 FQNEAQ come from the germline V gene (reference sequence). V was shortened by 1 base and J by 5 bases, with 5 bases between the two germline ends. CDR3 nucleotide sequence: TGTGCCAGCAGCTTAGATGAGGAGACCCAGTACTTC. Protein: CASSLDEETQYF.

J is TRBJ2-5 and V is TRBV5-1; no definite D call. V shed 2 bases and J shed 2 bases, with 4 bases lying between them. The CDR3 has 12 residues. The germline gives CDR1 SGHRS, CDR2 YFSETQ. This chain's CDR3 is CASSFGQETQYF. CDR3 nucleotide sequence: TGCGCCAGCAGCTTCGGTCAAGAGACCCAGTACTTC.

The rearrangement links TRBV6-1 to TRBJ2-7, with 10 bases aligning to TRBD1. The CDR3 has 15 amino acids. From germline, CDR1 is MNHNS and CDR2 SASEGT. Germline trimming cut 8 bases from V and 5 bases from J; bases unmatched to any gene: 12. CDR3 bases: TGTGCCAGCGAAATACCGGGACAGGGGAAGAACGAGCAGTACTTC. Amino acids: CASEIPGQGKNEQYF.

This sequence joins TRBV2 and TRBJ2-5; 10 bases fit TRBD1. V trimming: 7 bases; J trimming: 4 bases; junction bases outside the gene matches: 9. This CDR3 has 15 residues. CDR1 SNHLY and CDR2 FYNNEI come from the germline V gene. The CDR3 sequence: CASNPGQGPGETQYF. CDR3 sequence (DNA): TGTGCCAGCAATCCGGGACAGGGGCCCGGAGAGACCCAGTACTTC.

This sequence joins TRBV29-1 and TRBJ2-1; 9 nucleotides line up with TRBD2. CDR1 is SQVTM, CDR2 ANQGSEA, per germline. The junction had 14 bases not matched to a gene; V was cut back by 8 bases and J by 3 bases. This CDR3 has 16 residues. The CDR3 reads CSLERPSGGFYNEQFF. CDR3 DNA: TGCAGCCTGGAAAGACCCAGCGGGGGGTTCTACAATGAGCAGTTCTTC.

The genes are TRBV6-6 and TRBJ2-3; D remains ambiguous. Germline V gene sequence: CDR1 MNHNY, CDR2 SVGAGI (reference sequence). The V and J ends lost 10 bases and 6 bases respectively, with 20 bases between them. The CDR3 consists of 14 residues. CDR3 region: CATLRRPAVDTQYF. CDR3 coding DNA: TGTGCCACCCTCCGGCGGCCGGCGGTCGATACGCAGTATTTT.

V and J are TRBV13 and TRBJ2-7; 8 bases are shared with TRBD2. The CDR3 extends over 17 amino acids. CDR1 is PRHDT, CDR2 FYEKMQ, per germline (reference sequence). The J segment lost 6 bases and the V segment lost 5 bases, leaving 18 bases of the junction unmatched. As DNA, the CDR3 is TGTGCCAGCAGCGGAGCTGGTATTAGCGGGAAGGTCGGCGAGCAGTACTTC. Its translation: CASSGAGISGKVGEQYF. The full variable domain, rest sourced from reference TRBV13 and TRBJ2-7, is AAGVIQSPRHLIKEKRETATLKCYPIPRHDTVYWYQQGPGQDPQFLISFYEKMQSDKGSIPDRFSAQQFSDYHSELNMSSLELGDSALYFCASSGAGISGKVGEQYFGPGTRLTVT.

This clone appeared once. This chain joins TRBV28 and TRBJ2-5, with TRBD1 matching 12 bases. Germline V gives CDR1 MDHEN, CDR2 SYDVKM. This CDR3 is built from 15 residues. J was trimmed by 4 bases and V by 6 bases; bases with no gene match: 6. This chain's CDR3 is CASRSRDRGPETQYF. CDR3 in DNA: TGTGCCAGCAGAAGCCGGGACAGGGGGCCAGAGACCCAGTACTTC. Together with reference TRBV28 and TRBJ2-5, the CDR3 gives the full variable domain: DVKVTQSSRYLVKRTGEKVFLECVQDMDHENMFWYRQDPGLGLRLIYFSYDVKMKEKGDIPEGYSVSREKKERFSLILESASTNQTSMYLCASRSRDRGPETQYFGPGTRLLVL.

This clone was counted once. The V call is TRBV29-1, the J call TRBJ2-2, with 7 bases that match TRBD2. CDR1 is SQVTM, CDR2 ANQGSEA, per germline. CDR3 length: 14 amino acids. V shed 4 bases and J 7 bases; nucleotides not matched to a gene: 9. The CDR3 nucleotides read TGCAGCGTTGCTCGTGCGGGAGAGGTCGGGGAGCTGTTTTTT. This translates into CSVARAGEVGELFF.